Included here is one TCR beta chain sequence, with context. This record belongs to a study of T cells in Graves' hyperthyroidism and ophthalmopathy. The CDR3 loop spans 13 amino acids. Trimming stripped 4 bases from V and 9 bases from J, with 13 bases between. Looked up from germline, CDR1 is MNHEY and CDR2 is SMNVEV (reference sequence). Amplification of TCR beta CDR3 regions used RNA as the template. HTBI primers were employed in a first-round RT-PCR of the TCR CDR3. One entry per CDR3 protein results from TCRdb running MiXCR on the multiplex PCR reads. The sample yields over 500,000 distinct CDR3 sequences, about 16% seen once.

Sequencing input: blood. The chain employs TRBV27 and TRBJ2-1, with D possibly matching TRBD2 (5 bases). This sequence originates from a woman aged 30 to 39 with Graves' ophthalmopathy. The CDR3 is CASSYTGWGEQFF. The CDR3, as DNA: TGTGCCAGCAGTTATACGGGATGGGGTGAGCAGTTCTTC.